The 15 T cell receptor beta chains in this list originate from one sample, sequenced in a study of cytomegalovirus exposure and HLA in healthy donors. PCR involved 60 Vbeta and 13 Jbeta primers. TCRdb keeps only in-frame clones here, not all; method: immunoSEQ multiplex PCR. The sample holds 150,000 to 180,000 clones, around 74% seen once. The material sequenced was PBMCs. These receptors all come from a man aged 18 to 35 in good health and CMV-seronegative.

The chain has TRBV4-1 and TRBJ1-1; tentatively, D is TRBD1 (6 bases). Between the trimmed V and J ends, which lost 1 base and 4 bases, there was a span of 25 bases. Germline-derived CDR1 and CDR2 are MGHRA and YSYEKL. The CDR3 is 19 amino acids. Written as DNA, the CDR3 is TGCGCCAGCAGCCAAGGGAGGATCTTGGGGGGGGCGACGGGCACTGAAGCTTTCTTT. This gives the protein CASSQGRILGGATGTEAFF.

This chain joins TRBV12-5 and TRBJ2-1; D gene uncertain. This CDR3 has 12 amino acids. Germline assignment: CDR1 LGHNT and CDR2 FRNRAP. V was cut by 2 bases and J by 14 bases, with 13 bases left in between. CDR3 in amino acids: CASGLSLGPEFF. The DNA of the CDR3 is TGTGCTAGTGGTTTGAGTTTGGGCCCCGAGTTCTTC.

V usage is TRBV4-3 and J usage is TRBJ1-4; TRBD1 agrees at 7 bases. The germline gives CDR1 LGHNA, CDR2 YSLEER. This CDR3 spans 15 amino acids. Trimming at V came to 4 bases and at J to 4 bases, leaving 6 bases not matched to a gene. CDR3 bases: TGCGCCAGCAGCCTACAGGGGTGGGGTAATGAAAAACTGTTTTTT. Its protein product is CASSLQGWGNEKLFF.

This clone showed up just once. The chain is built from TRBV5-8 and TRBJ2-7, with TRBD1 matching 8 bases. The V gene's germline CDR1 is SGHTS and CDR2 YDEGEE. J lost 6 bases, V lost 4 bases, and 24 bases had no gene match. This CDR3 comprises 19 residues. CDR3 protein: CASSGAGGQEAWIVSEQYF. CDR3 in DNA: TGTGCCAGCAGCGGCGCTGGGGGACAGGAGGCTTGGATTGTTTCCGAGCAGTACTTC.

The chain links TRBV5-1 to TRBJ2-1, with 11 bases that match TRBD2. The CDR3 totals 16 residues. CDR1 is SGHRS and CDR2 is YFSETQ in the germline V gene. The J segment lost 5 bases and the V segment lost 2 bases, leaving 6 bases of the junction unmatched. CDR3 residues: CASSLPSGGYDNEQFF. The CDR3 nucleotides are TGCGCCAGCAGCTTACCTAGCGGGGGGTATGACAATGAGCAGTTCTTC.

V gene TRBV29-1 combines with J gene TRBJ1-2; TRBD1 aligns across 7 bases. Looked up from germline, CDR1 is SQVTM and CDR2 is ANQGSEA. The CDR3 is made up of 15 amino acids. J was trimmed by 4 bases and V by 6 bases; bases with no gene match: 14. The CDR3 DNA is TGCAGCGTCGACCGACAGGGCTTCAACTTCTATGGCTACACCTTC. This gives the protein CSVDRQGFNFYGYTF. Supplemented by reference TRBV29-1 and TRBJ1-2, the full variable domain reads SAVISQKPSRDICQRGTSLTIQCQVDSQVTMMFWYRQQPGQSLTLIATANQGSEATYESGFVIDKFPISRPNLTFSTLTVSNMSPEDSSIYLCSVDRQGFNFYGYTFGSGTRLTVV.

The chain has TRBV11-2 and TRBJ2-1, with 10 bases matching TRBD1. V trimming: 2 bases; J trimming: 6 bases; junction bases outside the gene matches: 10. This CDR3 region has 17 residues. Germline V gene lookup returns CDR1 SGHAT and CDR2 FQNNGV. The CDR3 DNA follows: TGTGCCAGCAGCTTAAATTGGGACAGGGGATCTGGCAATGAGCAGTTCTTC. Translating it yields CASSLNWDRGSGNEQFF. Looking up the rest from reference TRBV11-2 and TRBJ2-1 gives the full variable domain: EAGVAQSPRYKIIEKRQSVAFWCNPISGHATLYWYQQILGQGPKLLIQFQNNGVVDDSQLPKDRFSAERLKGVDSTLKIQPAKLEDSAVYLCASSLNWDRGSGNEQFFGPGTRLTVL.

In this sample, this clone turned up a few times. This sequence joins TRBV18 and TRBJ2-5; D perhaps matches TRBD1 (5 bases). The CDR3 is 12 amino acids. CDR1 is KGHSH, CDR2 LQKENI, per germline. The V and J ends lost 4 bases and 5 bases respectively, with 8 bases between them. The DNA of the CDR3 is TGTGCCAGCTCACGTTGGGGCGAGACCCAGTACTTC. Translated, it gives CASSRWGETQYF.

The CDR3 region has the DNA TGTGCCTGGAGTGTAAAGTATTTAGGGGGCCATGGCTACACCTTC. Its translation: CAWSVKYLGGHGYTF. The rearrangement uses TRBV30 and TRBJ1-2; 7 positions match TRBD1. The length of the CDR3 is 15 residues. V lost 0 bases, J lost 6 bases, and 10 bases stayed unmatched. CDR1 and CDR2 (germline): GTSNPN, SVGIG (reference sequence).

This clone was seen only a few times. The V call is TRBV30, the J call TRBJ2-5, with D hard to call. The CDR3 length is 11 residues. V lost 4 bases and J lost 1, with 4 bases in between. Germline V gives CDR1 GTSNPN, CDR2 SVGIG (reference sequence). This CDR3 is CAWTLQETQYF. The DNA for the CDR3 is TGTGCCTGGACCCTCCAAGAGACCCAGTACTTC.

V gene TRBV10-3 combines with J gene TRBJ2-2, with 8 bases lining up with TRBD1. The germline V gene has CDR1 ENHRY and CDR2 SYGVKD. This CDR3 has 18 amino acids. After removal of 0 bases from V and 0 bases from J, the junction contained 6 bases not matched to a gene. The CDR3 protein is CAISESSQGAANTGELFF. Here the CDR3 DNA reads TGTGCCATCAGTGAGTCCAGTCAGGGGGCCGCGAACACCGGGGAGCTGTTTTTT.

This clone appeared a few times. The V gene is TRBV21-1, the J gene TRBJ1-1; the tabulated D call, TRBD1, remains unverified against the DNA. TRBV21-1 is designated a pseudogene. The CDR3 covers 17 residues. The CDR3 loop reads CASSKAHPGQGNTEAFF. In DNA, the CDR3 is TGTGCCAGCAGCAAAGCGCATCCGGGACAGGGAAACACTGAAGCTTTCTTT.

The rearrangement links TRBV5-1 to TRBJ2-5; weak D call: TRBD2 (6 bases). The CDR3 loop spans 16 amino acids. The ends were cut back, 0 bases at V and 1 base at J, with 13 bases in the middle. Germline loops: CDR1 SGHRS, CDR2 YFSETQ. CDR3 in DNA: TGCGCCAGCAGCTTGGGGGGCCGCGGGGTCCAAGAGACCCAGTACTTC. It is translated as CASSLGGRGVQETQYF.

The chain combines TRBV28 with TRBJ1-1; perhaps TRBD1 as D (5 bases). V gave up 6 bases and J gave up 4 bases, with 21 bases separating them. The CDR3 runs 16 residues. Germline V lookup: CDR1 MDHEN, CDR2 SYDVKM. The CDR3: CASRFGVGSTGTEAFF. Here the CDR3 DNA reads TGTGCCAGCAGGTTTGGGGTAGGGTCTACAGGCACTGAAGCTTTCTTT.

Concerning this clone: Compared with germline, one end of the junction differs, possibly owing to a read error. The chain is built from TRBV11-3 and TRBJ2-7; TRBD1 agrees at 9 bases. Germline CDR1 reads SGHNT; CDR2 reads YENEEA. The CDR3 covers 13 residues. DNA of the CDR3: TGTGCCAGCAACTTAGCGACAGGGGGCGAGCAGTACTTC. This codes for CASNLATGGEQYF.